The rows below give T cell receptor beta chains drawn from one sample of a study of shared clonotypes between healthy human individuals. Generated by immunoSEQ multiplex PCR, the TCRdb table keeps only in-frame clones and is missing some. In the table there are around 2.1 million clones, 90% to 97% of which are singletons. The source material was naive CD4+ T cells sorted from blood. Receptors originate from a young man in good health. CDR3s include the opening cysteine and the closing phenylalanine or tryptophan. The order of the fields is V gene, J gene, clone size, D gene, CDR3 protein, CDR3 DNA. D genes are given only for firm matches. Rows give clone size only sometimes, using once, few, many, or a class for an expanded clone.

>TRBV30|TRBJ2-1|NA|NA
CAWSVESSYNEQFF
TGTGCCTGGAGTGTTGAGAGCTCCTACAATGAGCAGTTCTTC
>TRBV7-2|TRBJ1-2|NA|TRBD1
CASSRLPGQDNYGYTF
TGTGCCAGCAGCCGTCTACCGGGACAGGATAACTATGGCTACACCTTC
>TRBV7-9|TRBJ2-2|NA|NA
CASSLGVTNTGELFF
TGTGCCAGCAGCTTAGGTGTCACGAACACCGGGGAGCTGTTTTTT
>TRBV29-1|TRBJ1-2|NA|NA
CSVEADRLYGYTF
TGCAGCGTTGAAGCCGACAGACTCTATGGCTACACCTTC
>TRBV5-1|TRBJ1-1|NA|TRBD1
CASSPGGQLGATEAFF
TGCGCCAGCAGCCCGGGGGGACAGTTAGGGGCCACTGAAGCTTTCTTT
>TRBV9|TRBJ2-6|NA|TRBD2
CASSPSGAGANVLTF
TGTGCCAGCAGCCCTAGCGGGGCGGGGGCCAACGTCCTGACTTTC
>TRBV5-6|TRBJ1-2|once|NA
CASSLGYGDAVNYGYTF
TGTGCCAGCAGCTTGGGGTATGGGGACGCAGTTAACTATGGCTACACCTTC
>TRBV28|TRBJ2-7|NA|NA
CASSSGTTYEQYF
TGTGCCAGCAGTTCCGGGACCACCTACGAGCAGTACTTC
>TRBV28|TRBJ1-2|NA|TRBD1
CASYGQGAHSGNYGYTF
TGTGCCAGCTACGGACAGGGGGCCCATTCTGGAAACTATGGCTACACCTTC
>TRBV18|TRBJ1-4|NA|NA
CASSPPQGVHEKLFF
TGTGCCAGCTCACCGCCGCAGGGCGTCCACGAAAAACTGTTTTTT
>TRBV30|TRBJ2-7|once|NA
CAFTSPASSPISSYEQYF
TGTGCCTTTACATCCCCAGCATCTAGCCCAATAAGCTCCTACGAGCAGTACTTC
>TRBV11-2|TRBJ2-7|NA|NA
CASSLGQTSYEQYF
TGTGCCAGCAGCCTAGGACAGACCTCCTACGAGCAGTACTTC
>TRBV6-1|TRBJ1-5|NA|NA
CASSEPGALDQPQHF
TGTGCCAGCAGTGAACCAGGGGCTTTGGATCAGCCCCAGCATTTT
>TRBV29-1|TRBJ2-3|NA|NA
CSVEDSTDTQYF
TGCAGCGTTGAAGACAGCACAGATACGCAGTATTTT
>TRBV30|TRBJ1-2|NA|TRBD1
CAWSATRDRGPGYTF
TGTGCCTGGAGTGCAACTAGGGACAGGGGGCCTGGCTACACCTTC
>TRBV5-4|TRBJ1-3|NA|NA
CASSPVGEGGNTIYF
TGTGCCAGCAGCCCGGTCGGGGAAGGTGGAAACACCATATATTTT
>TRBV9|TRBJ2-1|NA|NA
CASSVNNEQFF
TGTGCCAGCAGCGTAAACAATGAGCAGTTCTTC
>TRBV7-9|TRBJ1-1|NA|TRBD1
CASSSSDRIPTEAFF
TGTGCCAGCAGCTCGTCGGACAGGATACCCACTGAAGCTTTCTTT
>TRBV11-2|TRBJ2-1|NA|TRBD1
CASSPQGTGVYEQFF
TGTGCCAGCAGCCCGCAGGGGACAGGGGTATATGAGCAGTTCTTC
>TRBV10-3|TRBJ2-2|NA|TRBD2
CAISEKASGNTGELFF
TGTGCCATCAGTGAGAAGGCTAGCGGGAACACCGGGGAGCTGTTTTTT
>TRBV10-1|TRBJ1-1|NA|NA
CASSEPRDGNPLNTEAFF
TGCGCCAGCAGTGAGCCCCGAGACGGAAACCCCTTGAACACTGAAGCTTTCTTT
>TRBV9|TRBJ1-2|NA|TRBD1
CASSPDRGRGYTF
TGTGCCAGCAGCCCGGACAGGGGGCGAGGCTACACCTTC
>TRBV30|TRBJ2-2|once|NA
CAWDRRSDTGELFF
TGTGCCTGGGACAGGCGATCGGACACCGGGGAGCTGTTTTTT
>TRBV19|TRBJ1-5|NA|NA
CASSTTQGGRQPQHF
TGTGCCAGTAGTACCACCCAAGGGGGTAGACAGCCCCAGCATTTT